This TCR beta chain is drawn from a study of T cells in localized non-small cell lung cancer. Whole-study findings and limits: Heterogeneity stays possible, as sequencing covered only one tumor region. Higher T cell density in the blood was associated with longer overall survival, whereas higher adjacent-lung clonality associated with shorter survival. Of the tissues analyzed, uninvolved adjacent lung showed maximal T cell clonality, greater than tumor. Researchers found a median roughly 50 of the top 100 tumor clones in adjacent lung.

The CDR3 loop spans 13 amino acids. The germline V gene encodes CDR1 MNHNS and CDR2 SASEGT. Between the trimmed V and J ends, which lost 3 bases and 3 bases, there was a span of 8 bases. Regarding this clone: Its target is not known.

Generated by immunoSEQ multiplex PCR, the TCRdb table keeps only in-frame clones and is missing some. The sample holds tens of thousands of clones; about 83% are singletons and the top ten take about 13%. This TCR came from a female donor older than 55 with stage I lung adenocarcinoma. This chain connects TRBV6-1 to TRBJ1-1; D gene uncertain. The starting material was peripheral blood, obtained before any cancer treatment. CDR3 bases: TGTGCCAGCAGTGATGCAAGGTACACTGAAGCTTTCTTT. Its protein is CASSDARYTEAFF.